The 27 T cell receptor beta chains below were found in one sample sequenced in a study of naive and memory T cell subsets. A UMI-containing oligonucleotide was joined by 3' ligation to the TCR cDNA template. The SP2 primer and nested alpha and beta constant region primers amplified ligated cDNA in four rounds. Via MiXCR, TCRdb re-called the 5' RACE reads, giving one row per CDR3 protein. Of approximately 52,000 distinct CDR3 sequences in the sample, around 5% were seen once. These TCRs come from a female donor in good health.

In its sample, this clonotype was seen many times. The chain is built from TRBV18 and TRBJ2-1, with no clear D. Per germline, CDR1 KGHSH and CDR2 LQKENI. The ends were cut back, 7 bases at V and 7 bases at J, with 11 bases in the middle. The CDR3 is made up of 12 amino acids. CDR3 loop: CASLDKGNEQFF. DNA for the CDR3: TGTGCCAGCTTAGACAAAGGGAATGAGCAGTTCTTC.

Note on this clonotype: Since a much larger clone is just one base distant, this may be a read error. This CDR3 fails to terminate in the conserved phenylalanine or tryptophan, so it likely reflects a read error. The chain couples TRBV12-3 or TRBV12-4 to TRBJ2-7; 9 nucleotides agree with TRBD1. With 6 bases clipped from V and 4 bases from J, the junction kept 13 bases outside the gene matches. The CDR3 has 16 amino acids. The CDR3 DNA reads TGTGCCAGCAGGCCCCCCGGGACAGGGCCTTTTTACGAGCAGTACTTA. Translated, it gives CASRPPGTGPFYEQYL.

This clonotype occurred many times. V usage is TRBV4-2 and J usage is TRBJ1-5; 7 bases fit TRBD1. CDR3 length equals 17 residues. J was trimmed by 4 bases and V by 0 bases; bases with no gene match: 9. CDR1 LGHNA and CDR2 YNFKEQ come from the germline V gene. CDR3 protein: CASSQDTDGRGNQPQHF. CDR3 coding DNA: TGTGCCAGCAGCCAAGATACGGACGGCAGGGGGAATCAGCCCCAGCATTTT.

This clonotype occurred many times. This chain joins TRBV6-5 and TRBJ2-5, with D perhaps matching TRBD1 (5 bases). The CDR3 loop spans 14 amino acids. Deletions cut 0 bases from V and 1 base from J, with 6 bases between. CDR1 and CDR2 (germline): MNHEY, SVGAGI. CDR3 nucleotide sequence: TGTGCCAGCAGTTACTCCGACAGCCAAGAGACCCAGTACTTC. It translates to CASSYSDSQETQYF.

This clonotype was picked up many times. The genes are TRBV29-1 and TRBJ2-5; D unclear. This CDR3 is built from 12 residues. Trimming shortened V by 3 bases and J by 8 bases, and 13 bases separated the two germline ends. The germline V gene encodes CDR1 SQVTM and CDR2 ANQGSEA. The CDR3 is CSVDTGPFTQYF. The CDR3 DNA is TGCAGCGTTGACACCGGACCTTTCACCCAGTACTTC.

This clonotype came up many times. The J gene is TRBJ2-7, the V gene TRBV19, with no clear D. Trimming removed 7 bases at V and 3 bases at J, with 4 bases between. This CDR3 spans 10 amino acids. Germline V gives CDR1 LNHDA, CDR2 SQIVND (reference sequence). The CDR3 bases are TGTGCCAGTACCGACTACGAGCAGTACTTC. Residues: CASTDYEQYF.

This clonotype was seen repeatedly, ten times or more. The chain uses TRBV20-1 and TRBJ2-3; 9 nucleotides match TRBD1. Germline assignment: CDR1 DFQATT and CDR2 SNEGSKA (reference sequence). V lost 2 bases to trimming and J lost 1 base; unmatched junction nucleotides: 19. This CDR3 is 20 amino acids long. CDR3 in DNA: TGCAGTGCTAGACCCTGGGACAGGGAGATGAGTCCCCAGGGCACAGATACGCAGTATTTT. Its translation is CSARPWDREMSPQGTDTQYF.

Notes on this clonotype: One base away lies a much larger clone, so this may be a sequencing read error. The chain employs TRBV7-2 and TRBJ2-2; either TRBD1 or TRBD2 may fit D (5 bases each). This CDR3 region has 15 residues. Germline lookup yields CDR1 SGHTA and CDR2 FQGNSA. CDR3 DNA: TGTGCCAGCAGCCATGGATGGACAAGCACCGGGGAGCTGTCTTTT. Its protein product is CASSHGWTSTGELSF.

This clonotype was seen at least ten times. This chain links TRBV7-2 with TRBJ2-3; 8 positions agree with TRBD1. The V segment lost 4 bases and the J segment 4 bases; nucleotides outside the gene matches: 10. This CDR3 contains 16 residues. Germline loops: CDR1 SGHTA, CDR2 FQGNSA. CDR3 region: CASSSGGAGRADTQYF. The DNA of the CDR3 is TGTGCCAGCAGCTCAGGGGGCGCGGGCCGGGCAGATACGCAGTATTTT.

This clonotype was recorded at least ten times. The V and J genes are TRBV12-3 or TRBV12-4 and TRBJ2-7, with TRBD2 as a possible D gene (7 bases). CDR3 length equals 13 residues. V gave up 7 bases and J gave up 6 bases, with 16 bases separating them. DNA for the CDR3: TGTGCCAGCACCTTGGGGGGAGGGGGCGAGCAGTACTTC. Its protein product is CASTLGGGGEQYF.

This clonotype has ten or more counts. The gene calls are TRBV12-3 or TRBV12-4 and TRBJ2-2; D may be TRBD2 (6 bases). This CDR3 contains 13 residues. V lost 8 bases, J lost 6 bases, and 13 bases lay in between. CDR3 bases: TGTGCCAGCTTCGGGAGAGGTCCCGGGGAGCTGTTTTTT. Translated, it gives CASFGRGPGELFF.

This clonotype was picked up many times. V usage is TRBV6-1 and J usage is TRBJ1-5, with 10 bases identical to TRBD1. This CDR3 has 18 amino acids. The J segment lost 1 base and the V segment lost 8 bases, leaving 14 bases of the junction unmatched. Germline CDR1 MNHNS, CDR2 SASEGT. CDR3 in DNA: TGTGCCAGCGATCAATCCGGGACAGGGGAAGGGAGCAATCAGCCCCAGCATTTT. Amino acids: CASDQSGTGEGSNQPQHF.

This clonotype was found many times. This chain uses TRBV19 with TRBJ2-7, with D unresolved. Trimming pared 5 bases from V and 2 bases from J, leaving 16 bases between. Germline V gives CDR1 LNHDA, CDR2 SQIVND (reference sequence). The CDR3 length is 15 residues. CDR3: CASSRPGDKPYEQYF. The CDR3 DNA sequence: TGTGCCAGTAGTCGCCCAGGAGACAAACCCTACGAGCAGTACTTC.

This clonotype has at least ten counts. The chain has TRBV28 and TRBJ2-2, with D maybe TRBD2 (5 bases). The germline V gene has CDR1 MDHEN and CDR2 SYDVKM. This CDR3 comprises 16 residues. V lost 6 bases and J 0 bases, leaving 14 bases between the germline ends. CDR3 DNA sequence: TGTGCCAGCAGGGGTGGAGGAATAACGAACACCGGGGAGCTGTTTTTT. Translated, it gives CASRGGGITNTGELFF.

This clonotype was detected ten times or more. The V and J genes are TRBV6-2 or TRBV6-3 and TRBJ1-2; D gene ambiguous. V was pared by 2 bases and J by 8 bases, with 15 bases between. CDR1 and CDR2 (germline): MNHEY, SVGEGT. The CDR3 spans 14 residues. CDR3 coding DNA: TGTGCCAGCAGTTACCGGGTCCAAGCCAGGGGCTACACCTTC. Translation: CASSYRVQARGYTF.

This clonotype was counted ten times or more. The chain has TRBV12-5 and TRBJ2-1; 9 positions match TRBD1. V trimming: 4 bases; J trimming: 4 bases; junction bases outside the gene matches: 2. The V gene's germline CDR1 is LGHNT and CDR2 FRNRAP. The CDR3 has 14 amino acids. This chain's CDR3 is CASGWGQGYNEQFF. DNA of the CDR3: TGTGCTAGTGGTTGGGGACAGGGATACAATGAGCAGTTCTTC. Looking up the rest from reference TRBV12-5 and TRBJ2-1 gives the full variable domain: DARVTQTPRHKVTEMGQEVTMRCQPILGHNTVFWYRQTMMQGLELLAYFRNRAPLDDSGMPKDRFSAEMPDATLATLKIQPSEPRDSAVYFCASGWGQGYNEQFFGPGTRLTVL.

This clonotype was detected many times. The V gene is TRBV28, the J gene TRBJ2-1; TRBD2 agrees at 8 bases. Per the germline V gene, CDR1 is MDHEN and CDR2 is SYDVKM. The CDR3 runs to 14 residues. V was clipped by 3 bases and J by 9 bases; unmatched bases: 7. CDR3 sequence (DNA): TGTGCCAGCAGTTTCGGGACTAGAAGAGGTGAGCAGTTCTTC. Amino acid sequence: CASSFGTRRGEQFF.

This clonotype was counted a single time. This sequence may be a read error, since a much larger clone differs from it by one base. The rearrangement uses TRBV12-3 or TRBV12-4 and TRBJ1-1; D unresolved. The CDR3 sequence is 15 residues long. DNA of the CDR3: TGTGCCAGCATCACTCCAGGCACCATGAACACTGAAGCTCTCTTT. This gives the protein CASITPGTMNTEALF.

This clonotype has a count of ten or more. V usage is TRBV19 and J usage is TRBJ2-5; 7 bases are a match to TRBD2. This CDR3 has 17 residues. Germline CDR1 and CDR2: LNHDA and SQIVND (reference sequence). Trimming removed 6 bases from V and 4 bases from J; junction bases left unmatched: 17. DNA for the CDR3: TGTGCCAGTAGCAACCCAACTCCGGGACCGGGGGGAGAGACCCAGTACTTC. As protein: CASSNPTPGPGGETQYF.

This clonotype is termed medium-sized. The chain joins TRBV10-2 to TRBJ2-5, with 11 bases fitting TRBD2. This CDR3 has 16 amino acids. Germline V gene data show CDR1 as WSHSY and CDR2 as SAAADI. With 1 base clipped from V and 2 bases from J, the junction kept 3 bases outside the gene matches. The CDR3 region has the DNA TGCGCCAGCAGTGAGTGGACTAGCGGGTCTCAAGAGACCCAGTACTTC. This encodes CASSEWTSGSQETQYF.

This clonotype was found a few times. The chain has TRBV12-3 or TRBV12-4 and TRBJ2-7, with unresolved D. The V and J ends lost 7 bases and 0 bases respectively, with 10 bases between them. CDR3 length: 13 amino acids. The CDR3 sequence is CASTDTPSYEQYF. The CDR3 bases are TGTGCCAGCACCGACACCCCCTCCTACGAGCAGTACTTC.

This clonotype is medium-sized (0.01 to 0.1%) within its sample. The V and J genes are TRBV29-1 and TRBJ1-1; tentatively, D is TRBD1 (5 bases). From germline, CDR1 is SQVTM and CDR2 ANQGSEA. Trimming took off 6 bases at V and 4 bases at J, with 12 bases between the two ends. The CDR3 covers 12 residues. For the CDR3, the DNA is TGCAGCGTCTCTTCCGGGGGCACTGAAGCTTTCTTT. Encoded protein: CSVSSGGTEAFF.

The chain has TRBV11-3 and TRBJ2-1, with 7 positions matching TRBD2. J lost 1 base, V lost 1 base, and 1 base had no gene match. The CDR3 is 15 amino acids. CDR1 and CDR2 from the germline V gene are SGHNT and YENEEA. CDR3 protein: CASSLGGGSYNEQFF. CDR3 sequence (DNA): TGTGCCAGCAGCTTAGGGGGGGGGTCCTACAATGAGCAGTTCTTC. The whole variable domain, remainder taken from reference TRBV11-3 and TRBJ2-1, is EAGVVQSPRYKIIEKKQPVAFWCNPISGHNTLYWYLQNLGQGPELLIRYENEEAVDDSQLPKDRFSAERLKGVDSTLKIQPAELGDSAVYLCASSLGGGSYNEQFFGPGTRLTVL.

In its sample, this clonotype was seen many times. The chain links TRBV12-3 or TRBV12-4 to TRBJ1-5; D is unresolved. Trimming removed 7 bases from V and 7 bases from J, with 14 bases in between. CDR3 size: 13 residues. CDR3: CASTDRVRQPQHF. Here the CDR3 DNA reads TGTGCCAGCACGGATAGGGTGCGACAGCCCCAGCATTTT.

The chain links TRBV18 to TRBJ2-5; 7 bases align to TRBD1. With V trimmed by 4 bases and J by 2 bases, 7 bases remained unmatched. In germline, CDR1 is KGHSH, CDR2 LQKENI. The CDR3 spans 15 residues. This CDR3 is CASSLSTGRQETQYF. In nucleotides, the CDR3 is TGTGCCAGCTCACTTTCGACAGGGCGACAAGAGACCCAGTACTTC.

This clonotype was seen ten or more times. J is TRBJ1-5 and V is TRBV30; D ambiguous. The CDR3 is 13 residues long. From germline, CDR1 is GTSNPN and CDR2 SVGIG (reference sequence). Trimming took off 4 bases at V and 2 bases at J, with 9 bases between the two ends. DNA of the CDR3: TGTGCCTGGAAGGCGTCTGGCAATCAGCCCCAGCATTTT. It encodes CAWKASGNQPQHF.

This clonotype has at least ten counts. This chain joins TRBV20-1 and TRBJ2-7, with 7 nucleotides matching TRBD2. CDR3 length: 15 residues. J gave up 5 bases and V 8 bases, and 18 bases lay outside the gene matches. Germline-derived CDR1 and CDR2 are DFQATT and SNEGSKA (reference sequence). The CDR3 nucleotides are TGCAGTTTAGCGGGTGCCCTTCCTCAGGTACACGAGCAGTACTTC. Translating it yields CSLAGALPQVHEQYF.